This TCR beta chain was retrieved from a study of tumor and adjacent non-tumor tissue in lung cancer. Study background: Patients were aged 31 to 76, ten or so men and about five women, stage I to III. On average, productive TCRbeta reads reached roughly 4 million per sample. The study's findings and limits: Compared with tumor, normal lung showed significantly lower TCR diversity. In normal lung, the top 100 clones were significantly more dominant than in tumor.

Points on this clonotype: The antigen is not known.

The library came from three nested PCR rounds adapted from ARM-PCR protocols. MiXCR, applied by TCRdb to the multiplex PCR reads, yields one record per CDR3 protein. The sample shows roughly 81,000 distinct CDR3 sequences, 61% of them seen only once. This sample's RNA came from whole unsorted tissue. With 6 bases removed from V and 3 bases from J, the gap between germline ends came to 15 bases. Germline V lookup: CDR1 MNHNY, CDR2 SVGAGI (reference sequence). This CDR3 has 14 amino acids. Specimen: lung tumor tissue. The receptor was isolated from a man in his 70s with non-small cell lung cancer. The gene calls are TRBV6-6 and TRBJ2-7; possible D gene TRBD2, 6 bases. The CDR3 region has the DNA TGTGCCAGCAGCCGGTCTGGCGGGAACTACGAGCAGTACTTC. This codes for CASSRSGGNYEQYF.